There are a few counts of the clone carrying this TCR beta chain. Each CDR3 protein gets one entry after TCRdb re-called the RT-PCR reads with MiXCR. The table shows around 200,000 distinct CDR3 sequences, with 35% to 45% occurring only once. Germline V gives CDR1 KGHSH, CDR2 LQKENI. V lost 6 bases to trimming and J lost 0 bases, with 12 bases between them. The length of the CDR3 is 15 residues. This record belongs to a study of patients and donors after allogeneic stem cell transplantation. Sequencing used blood, either unsorted or a sorted T cell fraction (not recorded which). The V and J genes are TRBV18 and TRBJ2-1; the D is unclear. This clonotype was sampled from a human donor who was either an allogeneic HSCT recipient or a stem cell or donor lymphocyte infusion donor (not recorded which). It is not recorded whose cells these are; they may come from a transplant donor. The CDR3 here is CASSRRLSSYNEQFF. CDR3 DNA sequence: TGTGCCAGCTCCCGGCGGCTATCCTCCTACAATGAGCAGTTCTTC.